This is a list of T cell receptor beta chains from one sample in a study of blood T cell repertoires in COVID-19. The table came from immunoSEQ multiplex PCR; TCRdb's copy has only in-frame clones and leaves some out. The repertoire holds around 180,000 clones, with over 75% as singletons. The sample was peripheral blood. The receptor source for this set is a man in his sixties with acute or convalescent COVID-19. The conserved cysteine and the conserved F or W are not part of the CDR3 here. Fields, in order: J gene, V gene, CDR3 length, D gene, clone size, CDR3 protein. A D gene is named only where the DNA matches it firmly. Where a row states a size, it is once, few, many or the class of an expanded clone; other rows omit it.

>TRBJ2-7|TRBV7-9|15|TRBD2|NA
ASSLAGTSGRAHEQY
>TRBJ2-7|TRBV7-2|10|NA|NA
ASSLGRIEQY
>TRBJ1-4|TRBV19|13|NA|NA
ASTWVAGADEKLF
>TRBJ1-4|TRBV19|13|TRBD1|NA
ASSIIGTGREKLF
>TRBJ2-1|TRBV19|13|TRBD2|NA
ASSMGGGDRGEQF
>TRBJ1-2|TRBV28|13|TRBD1|NA
ASSRQGKTAYGYT
>TRBJ1-2|TRBV3-1/TRBV3-2|12|NA|NA
ASHHLDSAEGYT
>TRBJ2-7|TRBV5-1|11|TRBD1|few
ASSPGQGSEQY
>TRBJ1-4|TRBV19|13|TRBD1|NA
ASSSSTGGNEKLF
>TRBJ2-1|TRBV24-1|10|NA|NA
ATSDLRRTFF
>TRBJ2-3|TRBV15|14|TRBD1|once
ATSPFGQASTDTQY
>TRBJ1-5|TRBV7-8|14|NA|NA
ASSFGGSYSNQPQH
>TRBJ2-7|TRBV6-8|12|TRBD1|NA
ASSRGQGAYEQY
>TRBJ1-2|TRBV18|13|TRBD1|NA
ASSPEGQGVDGYT
>TRBJ1-5|TRBV19|13|NA|once
ASSPWGEGNQPQH
>TRBJ2-1|TRBV28|12|TRBD2|NA
ASSPGGSGREQF
>TRBJ2-1|TRBV2|11|TRBD1|NA
ASRGQGGNEQF
>TRBJ1-3|TRBV9|12|NA|NA
ASSVAVSGNTIY
>TRBJ2-4|TRBV4-2|14|TRBD2|NA
ASSETSRGAKNIQY
>TRBJ2-2|TRBV2|12|TRBD1|NA
ASSGTGRTGELF
>TRBJ1-1|TRBV5-4|11|NA|NA
ASRYGGNTEAF
>TRBJ2-1|TRBV27|11|TRBD2|NA
ASSWVSGGEQF
>TRBJ2-1|TRBV29-1|10|NA|NA
SVGRQNNEQF
>TRBJ1-4|TRBV5-1|13|TRBD1|NA
ASSFLGTDSEKLF
>TRBJ2-7|TRBV5-4|12|TRBD2|NA
ASRGGCAFYEQY
>TRBJ2-5|TRBV3-1/TRBV3-2|15|TRBD2|NA
ASSQLRTSGRLVTQY
>TRBJ1-1|TRBV5-1|14|TRBD1|NA
ASSFIGGSLNTEAF
>TRBJ2-1|TRBV6-6|13|TRBD2|NA
ASGPQGGRPSEQF
>TRBJ1-3|TRBV9|11|NA|few
ASSVAQGNTIY
>TRBJ2-5|TRBV9|12|TRBD2|NA
ASSVSGLTETQY
>TRBJ2-3|TRBV30|15|NA|once
AWSLSRTQRLTDTQY
>TRBJ2-1|TRBV7-2|13|NA|once
ASSTEVQSYNEQF
>TRBJ1-1|TRBV18|14|NA|NA
ASSTGRGDLNTEAF
>TRBJ1-2|TRBV20-1|12|TRBD1|NA
SASLGQAPVGYT
>TRBJ1-2|TRBV6-5|11|NA|NA
ASSYGTYYGYT
>TRBJ2-7|TRBV7-2|14|NA|NA
ASSLSIPVSSYEQY
>TRBJ2-1|TRBV7-9|13|TRBD2|NA
ASSPGTRVYNEQF
>TRBJ1-2|TRBV5-6|12|NA|once
ASTWTVPNYGYT
>TRBJ1-4|TRBV5-8|11|NA|NA
ASSFGTHEKLF
>TRBJ2-7|TRBV18|13|TRBD1|once
ASSPEMTGIYEQY
>TRBJ2-7|TRBV18|10|NA|NA
ASSTTGYEQY
>TRBJ1-2|TRBV19|15|TRBD1|NA
ASSMRGTGGSNYGYT
>TRBJ2-1|TRBV6-6|14|NA|few
ASSYAPRGSYNEQF
>TRBJ2-4|TRBV28|14|NA|NA
ASRETGGGAKNIQY
>TRBJ2-1|TRBV7-9|11|NA|NA
ATPRSSYNEQF
>TRBJ2-5|TRBV4-1|14|NA|NA
ASSQPTLRRGGTQY
>TRBJ1-6|TRBV6-1|14|NA|NA
ASSEQGRHRNSPLH
>TRBJ2-3|TRBV3-1/TRBV3-2|16|NA|NA
ASSPLAFGGHSASTQY
>TRBJ1-2|TRBV28|10|NA|NA
ASSFSGYGYT
>TRBJ2-7|TRBV3-1/TRBV3-2|12|TRBD1|NA
ASSPGTGSDEQY
>TRBJ2-6|TRBV28|13|TRBD2|NA
ATSGEGSGANVLT
>TRBJ2-7|TRBV28|13|NA|NA
ASSLYGETRYEQY
>TRBJ1-6|TRBV7-2|13|NA|NA
ASSLASAGNSPLH